The rows below give T cell receptor beta chains drawn from one sample of a study of T cell repertoires in cytomegalovirus infection. TCRdb re-called the reads through MiXCR, storing one row per CDR3 protein. The sample includes more than 250,000 distinct CDR3 sequences, roughly 25% of them seen just once. Their specific antigens are unknown. The source material was cultured PBMCs, sampled from culture after CMV antigen stimulation. Receptor source: a human donor in good health (CMV status not recorded). Some clones in this sample may be carry-over from other donors' samples. The CDR3 runs from the conserved cysteine through the conserved F or W. Each record gives: V gene, D gene, clone size, J gene, CDR3 protein, CDR3 DNA. D genes are given only for firm matches. Only some rows state a clone size, as once, few, many or a class for expanded clones.

v_call: TRBV5-5
d_call: TRBD1
clone_size: few
j_call: TRBJ2-2
cdr3_aa: CASVPGTGRDGELFF
cdr3_nt: TGTGCCAGCGTGCCCGGGACAGGGAGGGACGGGGAGCTGTTTTTT

v_call: TRBV7-2
d_call: TRBD1
clone_size: many
j_call: TRBJ2-5
cdr3_aa: CASSARQGHQETQYF
cdr3_nt: TGTGCCAGCAGCGCACGACAGGGGCACCAAGAGACCCAGTACTTC

v_call: TRBV10-3
d_call: .
clone_size: many
j_call: TRBJ2-1
cdr3_aa: CAIRPTVFLGNEQFF
cdr3_nt: TGTGCCATCAGGCCCACCGTTTTCCTTGGGAATGAGCAGTTCTTC

v_call: TRBV20-1
d_call: .
clone_size: few
j_call: TRBJ1-6
cdr3_aa: CSARPPSGRGGSPLHF
cdr3_nt: TGCAGTGCTAGACCCCCCTCCGGACGGGGCGGTTCACCCCTCCACTTT

v_call: TRBV4-3
d_call: .
clone_size: .
j_call: TRBJ1-1
cdr3_aa: CASSQDRIGTEAFF
cdr3_nt: TGCGCCAGCAGCCAAGACCGAATCGGGACTGAAGCTTTCTTT

v_call: TRBV6-6
d_call: .
clone_size: few
j_call: TRBJ2-5
cdr3_aa: CASSYGTAGETQYF
cdr3_nt: TGTGCCAGCAGTTACGGGACGGCGGGTGAGACCCAGTACTTC

v_call: TRBV28
d_call: .
clone_size: .
j_call: TRBJ2-5
cdr3_aa: CASSSAAMAQETQYF
cdr3_nt: TGTGCCAGCAGCTCAGCAGCTATGGCGCAAGAGACCCAGTACTTC

v_call: TRBV7-8
d_call: .
clone_size: few
j_call: TRBJ1-1
cdr3_aa: CASSLVQGPNEAFF
cdr3_nt: TGTGCCAGCAGCTTAGTTCAGGGCCCCAATGAAGCTTTCTTT

v_call: TRBV5-1
d_call: .
clone_size: .
j_call: TRBJ2-2
cdr3_aa: CASSLVSSLTGELFF
cdr3_nt: TGCGCCAGCAGCTTGGTCTCCAGTTTAACCGGGGAGCTGTTTTTT

v_call: TRBV4-1
d_call: .
clone_size: .
j_call: TRBJ1-3
cdr3_aa: CASSQDTNSGNTIYF
cdr3_nt: TGCGCCAGCAGCCAAGACACTAACTCTGGAAACACCATATATTTT

v_call: TRBV7-8
d_call: TRBD2
clone_size: large
j_call: TRBJ2-1
cdr3_aa: CASSLGLAGGPGEQFF
cdr3_nt: TGTGCCAGCAGCTTAGGCCTAGCGGGAGGGCCAGGTGAGCAGTTCTTC